The following is a T cell receptor (beta chain) sequence with its context. Its target is unknown. The data were taken from a study of cytotoxic CD8 clonotypes in ibrutinib-treated CLL. General study findings and limits: Public clonotypes occurred uncommonly; on treatment, they contracted or remained stable.

The CDR3 contains 17 residues. Germline lookup yields CDR1 SNHLY and CDR2 FYNNEI. V shed 6 bases, J shed 3 bases, and the junction held 14 bases outside the gene matches. Profiling relied on immunoSEQ multiplex PCR, and the TCRdb table lists in-frame clones only, not all of them. The sample lists about 130,000 clones, 75% to 85% seen once, with about 13% in the top ten. As input for TCR beta libraries, around 2 micrograms of genomic DNA came from cryopreserved PBMCs. This sample comprised PBMCs, obtained after 12 months of ibrutinib treatment. The TCR originated in a human donor with chronic lymphocytic leukemia. The chain couples TRBV2 to TRBJ1-1, with 9 bases aligning to TRBD1. CDR3 sequence (DNA): TGTGCCAGCAGCCACTCTAAACAGGGGGCTATGGACACTGAAGCTTTCTTT. As protein: CASSHSKQGAMDTEAFF.